Listed below are T cell receptor beta chains from one sample, sequenced in a study of CD8 T cells in Susac syndrome. MiXCR, applied by TCRdb to the immunoSEQ multiplex PCR reads, yields one record per CDR3 protein. The repertoire consists of 150,000 to 200,000 distinct CDR3 sequences, with more than 90% occurring once and the leading ten covering roughly 0.095%. Source material: CD4+ T cells from PBMCs. Every receptor here comes from a human donor with multiple sclerosis. The CDR3 runs from the conserved cysteine through the conserved F or W. A D gene is named only where the DNA matches it firmly. Size is stated for part of the rows, as once, few or many counts, or as a class when the clone is expanded.

NA,TRBJ1-2,NA,TRBV19,TGTGCCAGTAGTGACCGGGCAGCCCCGGGGGGCTACACCTTC,CASSDRAAPGGYTF
NA,TRBJ1-6,NA,TRBV7-9,TGTGCCAGCAGCTCAGCACAAGTAAATTCACCCCTCCACTTT,CASSSAQVNSPLHF
NA,TRBJ2-3,NA,TRBV5-4,TGTGCATGGGCGGCAGACGGGACAGATACGCAGTATTTT,CAWAADGTDTQYF
NA,TRBJ2-1,NA,TRBV3-1,TGTGCCAGCAGCCAAGCCGACGGGGCGGTTGAGCAGTTCTTC,CASSQADGAVEQFF
NA,TRBJ2-5,once,TRBV9,TGTGCCAGCAGCTATGGCGGGGAGACCCAGTACTTC,CASSYGGETQYF
NA,TRBJ1-6,NA,TRBV6-6,TGTGCCAGCAGTCACGAGGCAGGGAATTCACCCCTCCACTTT,CASSHEAGNSPLHF
NA,TRBJ2-7,NA,TRBV7-2,TGTGCCAGCAGCTCCAGGACGGACTCCTACGAGCAGTACTTC,CASSSRTDSYEQYF
TRBD2,TRBJ2-3,NA,TRBV20-1,TGCAGTGCTAGAACCCTAGCGGGGCCCCGAGATACGCAGTATTTT,CSARTLAGPRDTQYF
NA,TRBJ2-7,NA,TRBV2,TGTGCCAGCAGTGACCAGGCTAACGAGCAGTACTTC,CASSDQANEQYF
NA,TRBJ2-5,NA,TRBV3-1,TGTGCCAGCAGCCAAGCAGGGACGGAGACCCAGTACTTC,CASSQAGTETQYF
NA,TRBJ1-2,once,TRBV27,TGTGCCAGCAGTCGCAGGGGCACGAGGGGCTACACCTTC,CASSRRGTRGYTF
TRBD1,TRBJ2-4,NA,TRBV24-1,TGTGCCACCAGTAATTCGAGGGACAGAAACATTCAGTACTTC,CATSNSRDRNIQYF
NA,TRBJ2-5,NA,TRBV28,TGTGCCAGCAGTTTGGTCGGGGGGCTGCGAGAGACCCAGTACTTC,CASSLVGGLRETQYF
NA,TRBJ1-2,NA,TRBV29-1,TGCAGCGTTGACGGGTTAGACAGCTTCAACTATGGCTACACCTTC,CSVDGLDSFNYGYTF
NA,TRBJ1-1,NA,TRBV20-1,TGCAGTGCTCGACAGCTCACTGAAGCTTTCTTT,CSARQLTEAFF
NA,TRBJ2-7,NA,TRBV5-1,TGCGCCAGCAGCTTCCAGGGCGGACCCTACGAGCAGTACTTC,CASSFQGGPYEQYF
NA,TRBJ1-2,NA,TRBV2,TGTGCCAGCAGCTCCTGGACAAACTATGGCTACACCTTC,CASSSWTNYGYTF
TRBD1,TRBJ2-5,NA,TRBV30,TGTGCCTGGAGTGTACAGGGGGTGGGAGAGACCCAGTACTTC,CAWSVQGVGETQYF
TRBD1,TRBJ1-1,NA,TRBV5-4,TGTGCCAGCAGCTTAGGACAGGACCGGGCAGCTTTCTTT,CASSLGQDRAAFF
NA,TRBJ1-6,NA,TRBV9,TGTGCCAGCAGCGTAGGAGCAGCCGCGGAGTCACCCCTCCACTTT,CASSVGAAAESPLHF
TRBD1,TRBJ2-5,NA,TRBV7-8,TGTGCCAGCAGCTCCACAGGGGTGCAGGGAGAGACCCAGTACTTC,CASSSTGVQGETQYF
TRBD1,TRBJ1-4,NA,TRBV20-1,TGCAGTGCGCAGGGGGCGGCTAATGAAAAACTGTTTTTT,CSAQGAANEKLFF
NA,TRBJ2-5,NA,TRBV20-1,TGCAGTGCCGGGACGACTAAAGAGACCCAGTACTTC,CSAGTTKETQYF
TRBD1,TRBJ1-2,NA,TRBV27,TGTGCCAGCAGATTCTTAGGGACAGGGTACTATGGCTACACCTTC,CASRFLGTGYYGYTF
NA,TRBJ2-1,NA,TRBV27,TGTGCCAGCAGTTTAGTCGGGGGAGACTACAATGAGCAGTTCTTC,CASSLVGGDYNEQFF
NA,TRBJ1-2,NA,TRBV12-3/TRBV12-4,TGTGCCAGCAGTTGGGGAAGTGGCTACACCTTC,CASSWGSGYTF
NA,TRBJ1-2,NA,TRBV19,TGTGCCAGTAGAAACCTCCCGAGACAGTTTGATGGCTACACCTTC,CASRNLPRQFDGYTF
NA,TRBJ2-7,NA,TRBV30,TGTGCCTGGAGTGTACCGGGGTCCTCCTACGAGCAGTACTTC,CAWSVPGSSYEQYF
NA,TRBJ2-7,NA,TRBV20-1,TGCAGTGTTAACGGGGGATGGGGGTTCGGCGACGAGCAGTACTTC,CSVNGGWGFGDEQYF